This TCR beta chain was sequenced for a study of blood T cell repertoires in COVID-19 (dated by TCRdb to the early 2020s). Broadly, across the study: Samples covering the acute and convalescent phases of COVID-19 were provided by collaborators in the United States, Italy and Spain. The material from the prospective study consisted of cDNA or gDNA derived from T cells, B-cell-depleted T cells, or PBMCs. Deeply sampled blood TCRbeta repertoires from subjects exposed to, actively infected with, or recovered from COVID-19 were included in the dataset. The repertoires were released in a freely available public database intended as a resource for research on the immune response to SARS-CoV-2. The samples were drawn from the first 160 participants of the ongoing ImmuneRACE study and from under 1,500 subjects provided by 6 global collaborators. The sample metadata nearly always contained a de-identified subject ID, COVID-19 status, age in years and sex. HLA class I and class II types, where available, came from metadata supplied by the sample provider rather than from assay-based typing. What the study reported, not specific to this receptor: The amount of clinical and demographic metadata varied by source and participant and was provided uncurated.

About this clone itself: Its binding antigen is unknown. Per-nucleotide qualities are absent, and no much larger clonotype sits a single base away.

TCRbeta CDR3 regions were amplified from genomic DNA by means of the immunoSEQ Assay, a bias-controlled multiplex PCR. The original pipeline was this. The number of nucleated cells in each sample was estimated by amplification of reference gene primers within the assay. To quantify the absolute abundance of each unique TCRbeta CDR3 rearrangement, sequence reads were collapsed and filtered. For each sample, productive Simpson clonality was calculated by taking the square root of Simpson's diversity index across productive rearrangements. The immuneACCESS repertoire file appears here via TCRdb, limited to in-frame rearrangements. These files lack a portion of the clones; in checked studies, under half of the deficit traces to unresolved V genes, and the cause of the others is not known. Clone size and the V and J calls come from that table; the DNA yielded D and trimming. The sample table holds about 180,000 clones, of which around four fifths were seen once. The top ten clonotypes cover about 6.7% of the sample.

CDR1 is given as MNHEY and CDR2 as SMNVEV, both from the germline V gene (reference sequence). Here V drops 5 bases and J drops 4 bases, and the junction holds 7 bases not matched to any gene. The CDR3 sequence holds 14 residues, the cysteine and phenylalanine included. This entry keeps only the CDR3 DNA: 42 bases, framed from base 1. In Seattle, one collaborating source enrolled patients while the infection was active and tracked those patients longitudinally over the course of disease. Each collaborating institution followed its own protocols to collect whole blood in K2EDTA tubes. For TCRbeta analysis, collaborators shipped samples in one of three forms: frozen whole blood, isolated PBMCs, or DNA extracted from either of those sample types.

The chain was built from TRBV27 and TRBJ1-2; 7 bases in between match TRBD1. Sequenced input: peripheral blood. The clonotype comes from a woman in her thirties or forties with COVID-19, enrolled during active disease. The nucleotide sequence is TGTGCCAGCAGTGAAACAGGGGCGGGCTATGGCTACACCTTC. Translated, it reads CASSETGAGYGYTF.